What follows are 32 T cell receptor beta chains derived from one specimen sequenced in a study of vaccination and CD4 T cells after COVID-19. The treatment was: roughly 10-day PBMC culture with coronavirus spike peptide pools or control peptides (ViraFEST assay). Their antigen targets remain unknown. Sequenced with the Oncomine TCR Beta short-read assay was DNA taken from cultured CD4+ T cells. TCRdb analysed the PCR reads with MiXCR anew, one entry per CDR3 protein. The sample includes under 25,000 distinct CDR3 sequences, 35% to 55% of them seen just once. Source: CD4+ T cells from blood, cultured in vitro, taken after SARS-CoV-2 vaccination. The receptors were sampled from a human donor who had recovered from COVID-19.

This clonotype was counted only a few times. The CDR3 coding sequence is TGCAGTGCTAGTCCCCCCCTCGGGAAAGGCACCGGGGAGCTGTTTTTT. Its translation: CSASPPLGKGTGELFF. This sequence joins TRBV20-1 and TRBJ2-2; TRBD2 is a possible D gene (5 bases). CDR1 is DFQATT, CDR2 SNEGSKA, per germline (reference sequence). V was trimmed by 3 bases and J by 4 bases, leaving 18 bases between them. The CDR3 runs 16 residues.

V and J are TRBV27 and TRBJ2-2; D not certain. From germline, CDR1 is MNHEY and CDR2 SMNVEV (reference sequence). CDR3 length: 17 residues. Trimming pared 4 bases from V and 1 base from J, leaving 16 bases between. The CDR3 reads CASSSPPKLRNTGELFF. The CDR3 nucleotides read TGTGCCAGCAGTTCCCCCCCGAAACTTAGGAACACCGGGGAGCTGTTTTTT.

This clonotype showed up just a few times. The limits of the CDR3 on the DNA are not certain, so only TCRdb's listed CDR3 is given. The chain has TRBV7-5 and TRBJ1-1; TRBD1, the D gene given by the table, was not confirmed from the DNA. TRBV7-5 is a listed pseudogene. The CDR3 contains 17 residues when both ends are counted. CDR3 residues: CISVSEAFDRLNTEAFF.

The sample holds a few counts of this clonotype. One junction end does not reproduce the germline sequence, and a read error may be involved. The chain uses TRBV5-1 and TRBJ1-1; TRBD1 aligns across 11 bases. The CDR3 extends over 14 amino acids. The germline CDR1 and CDR2 sequences are SGHRS and YFSETQ. The CDR3 here is CANSPGQGATEAFF. CDR3 bases: TGCGCCAACAGCCCCGGACAGGGGGCGACTGAAGCTTTCTTT.

This clonotype appeared a few times. The rearrangement uses TRBV28 and TRBJ1-5, with 8 bases that match TRBD1. Trimming at V came to 1 base and at J to 4 bases, leaving 3 bases not matched to a gene. The germline V gene has CDR1 MDHEN and CDR2 SYDVKM. CDR3 size: 15 residues. The CDR3, as DNA: TGTGCCAGCAGTTTATTTCGACAGGGGAATCAGCCCCAGCATTTT. Its translation is CASSLFRQGNQPQHF. The entire variable domain, with the rest obtained from reference TRBV28 and TRBJ1-5, is as follows: DVKVTQSSRYLVKRTGEKVFLECVQDMDHENMFWYRQDPGLGLRLIYFSYDVKMKEKGDIPEGYSVSREKKERFSLILESASTNQTSMYLCASSLFRQGNQPQHFGDGTRLSIL.

This clonotype was detected a few times. The chain couples TRBV6-2 or TRBV6-3 to TRBJ2-2; TRBD2 aligns across 8 bases. Germline CDR1 and CDR2: MNHEY and SVGEGT. The CDR3 covers 15 residues. The J segment lost 6 bases and the V segment lost 0 bases, leaving 3 bases of the junction unmatched. CDR3 sequence: CASSYSGRGAGELFF. CDR3 DNA: TGTGCCAGCAGTTACTCCGGGCGGGGGGCCGGGGAGCTGTTTTTT.

The V call is TRBV29-1, the J call TRBJ1-1, with a tentative D call TRBD1 (6 bases). The V end was cut by 7 bases, the J end by 11 bases, with 20 bases between. Germline loops: CDR1 SQVTM, CDR2 ANQGSEA. The CDR3 extends over 12 amino acids. This CDR3 is CSALGRGLFAFF. As DNA, the CDR3 is TGCAGCGCCCTCGGTAGGGGGTTGTTCGCTTTCTTT.

The V gene is TRBV7-2, the J gene TRBJ2-1, with TRBD2 as a possible D gene (6 bases). V lost 4 bases, J lost 8 bases, and 15 bases lay in between. The CDR3 has 14 amino acids. Germline values: CDR1 SGHTA, CDR2 FQGNSA. In DNA, the CDR3 is TGTGCCAGCAGCTCCGTGGGGGGTTGGGATGAGCAGTTCTTC. It yields the protein CASSSVGGWDEQFF.

In its sample, this clonotype was seen a few times. V is TRBV6-1 and J is TRBJ2-2; TRBD2 matches at 7 bases. The V gene's germline CDR1 is MNHNS and CDR2 SASEGT. Germline trimming cut 6 bases from V and 5 bases from J; bases unmatched to any gene: 3. This CDR3 has 13 residues. The CDR3 sequence: CASRAGGTGELFF. CDR3 DNA: TGTGCCAGCAGGGCCGGGGGGACCGGGGAGCTGTTTTTT.

V usage is TRBV7-2 and J usage is TRBJ1-1; TRBD1 is a possible D gene (6 bases). The CDR3 contains 15 residues. Trimming cost V 0 bases and J 4 bases, with 12 bases left between them. CDR1 is SGHTA, CDR2 FQGNSA, per germline. CDR3 sequence (DNA): TGTGCCAGCAGCTTAGCTCAGGGGTTGAGCACTGAAGCTTTCTTT. Protein: CASSLAQGLSTEAFF.

This clonotype has more than one count but fewer than ten. This rearrangement joins TRBV7-2 to TRBJ2-1; no clear D gene. Trimming took 1 base from V and 6 from J, leaving 7 bases between them. Looked up from germline, CDR1 is SGHTA and CDR2 is FQGNSA. The length of the CDR3 is 13 residues. The CDR3 protein is CASSLVRPNEQFF. CDR3 coding DNA: TGTGCCAGCAGCTTAGTCAGGCCCAATGAGCAGTTCTTC.

The chain combines TRBV20-1 with TRBJ2-5; D remains unclear. There are 12 residues in the CDR3. V lost 0 bases and J 7 bases, leaving 9 bases between the germline ends. Germline loops: CDR1 DFQATT, CDR2 SNEGSKA (reference sequence). In DNA form, the CDR3 reads TGCAGTGCTAGAGAAGGTCGTGGGACCCAGTACTTC. Residues: CSAREGRGTQYF.

The chain employs TRBV7-9 and TRBJ1-1; tentatively, D is TRBD1 (5 bases). Deletions cut 6 bases from V and 5 bases from J, with 16 bases between. The germline CDR1 and CDR2 sequences are SEHNR and FQNEAQ (reference sequence). The length of the CDR3 is 14 residues. CDR3: CASSYTTRGTEAFF. In DNA form, the CDR3 reads TGTGCCAGCAGTTATACAACCCGGGGGACTGAAGCTTTCTTT.

The gene calls are TRBV6-1 and TRBJ2-3; TRBD2 matches 7 bases. The CDR3 runs to 16 residues. Looked up from germline, CDR1 is MNHNS and CDR2 is SASEGT. Trimming took 2 bases from V and 5 from J; bases not matched to a gene: 10. DNA of the CDR3: TGTGCCAGCAGTGAAATATACGGGAGGTTGGTAGATACGCAGTATTTT. Translation gives CASSEIYGRLVDTQYF.

This clonotype appeared a few times. The V gene is TRBV27, the J gene TRBJ1-6, with D possibly matching TRBD1 (5 bases). Germline lookup yields CDR1 MNHEY and CDR2 SMNVEV (reference sequence). This CDR3 contains 12 residues. Trimming cost V 6 bases and J 7 bases, with 7 bases left between them. DNA for the CDR3: TGTGCCAGCAGGGGGCTCAATTCACCCCTCCACTTT. Translated, it gives CASRGLNSPLHF.

The gene calls are TRBV28 and TRBJ1-2, with D unresolved. In germline, CDR1 is MDHEN, CDR2 SYDVKM. With 6 bases removed from V and 0 bases from J, the gap between germline ends came to 14 bases. The CDR3 is 15 residues long. DNA for the CDR3: TGTGCCAGCAGCCTTAGTACCGTAACTAACTATGGCTACACCTTC. Residues: CASSLSTVTNYGYTF.

The chain carries TRBV6-1 and TRBJ1-1; weak D call: TRBD1 (5 bases). Germline V gives CDR1 MNHNS, CDR2 SASEGT. CDR3 size: 15 residues. The V end was cut by 5 bases, the J end by 0 bases, with 13 bases between. CDR3 in amino acids: CASSRPGPMNTEAFF. CDR3 DNA: TGTGCCAGCAGTCGCCCGGGGCCCATGAACACTGAAGCTTTCTTT.

Here the CDR3 reads CASSLERLNTGELFF. CDR3 coding DNA: TGTGCCAGCAGCTTAGAGCGATTAAACACCGGGGAGCTGTTTTTT. The chain has TRBV7-2 and TRBJ2-2; D gene unclear. Deletions cut 1 base from V and 2 bases from J, with 8 bases between. Germline V gene data show CDR1 as SGHTA and CDR2 as FQGNSA. CDR3 size: 15 residues.

The gene calls are TRBV20-1 and TRBJ2-5, with 9 positions matching TRBD2. The V gene end was trimmed by 2 bases and the J gene end by 3 bases; junction bases not matched to a gene: 7. In germline, CDR1 is DFQATT, CDR2 SNEGSKA (reference sequence). This CDR3 is built from 15 residues. CDR3 in DNA: TGCAGTGCTAGACTAGCGGGAACGAGTAAAGAGACCCAGTACTTC. Amino acid sequence: CSARLAGTSKETQYF.

This rearrangement joins TRBV6-2 or TRBV6-3 to TRBJ2-7; 8 nucleotides agree with TRBD2. Per germline, CDR1 MNHEY and CDR2 SVGEGT. This CDR3 has 15 residues. The trim removed 2 bases at V and 2 bases at J, leaving 5 bases unmatched. The CDR3 bases are TGTGCCAGCAGTTACAAATCAGCGGGAGCCTACGAGCAGTACTTC. Its protein product is CASSYKSAGAYEQYF.

The chain couples TRBV4-2 to TRBJ1-1, with D possibly matching TRBD1 (5 bases). V lost 2 bases, J lost 1 base, and 8 bases lay in between. Germline assignment: CDR1 LGHNA and CDR2 YNFKEQ. This CDR3 region has 14 residues. CDR3 bases: TGTGCCAGCAGCCAAACAGACAGGAACACTGAAGCTTTCTTT. This sequence encodes CASSQTDRNTEAFF.

The V and J genes are TRBV28 and TRBJ2-7; possible D gene TRBD2, 5 bases. CDR1 MDHEN and CDR2 SYDVKM come from the germline V gene. The CDR3 consists of 15 residues. V was pared by 5 bases and J by 5 bases, with 19 bases between. The CDR3 loop reads CASSPPLGSIDEQYF. Written as DNA, the CDR3 is TGTGCCAGCAGTCCCCCGTTGGGGAGTATCGACGAGCAGTACTTC.

The table lists this clonotype with a few counts. The V gene is TRBV6-2 or TRBV6-3, the J gene TRBJ1-5; TRBD1 matches at 8 bases. Germline V gene lookup returns CDR1 MNHEY and CDR2 SVGEGT. Trimming at V came to 8 bases and at J to 7 bases, leaving 10 bases not matched to a gene. The CDR3 has 14 amino acids. The CDR3 nucleotides read TGTGCCAGCGGCCAGGGGGCGCGGGGACAGCCCCAGCATTTT. Residues: CASGQGARGQPQHF.

Turning to this clonotype: At one end, the junction sequence differs from germline, possibly due to a read error. This rearrangement joins TRBV12-3 or TRBV12-4 to TRBJ2-2, with D possibly being TRBD1 (6 bases). The CDR3 contains 15 residues. The CDR3 region is CAGSRNRVGTGELFF. The DNA for the CDR3 is TGTGCCGGCAGCCGTAACAGGGTCGGCACCGGGGAGCTGTTTTTT.

This clonotype showed up just a few times. V is TRBV7-9 and J is TRBJ1-2; a weak D match, TRBD1 (6 bases). The V gene's germline CDR1 is SEHNR and CDR2 FQNEAQ (reference sequence). The CDR3 consists of 14 residues. The ends were cut back, 1 base at V and 8 bases at J, with 14 bases in the middle. In DNA, the CDR3 is TGTGCCAGCAGCTTAGATTCGGGGGCTGGGGGCTACACCTTC. As protein: CASSLDSGAGGYTF.

This chain links TRBV6-1 with TRBJ2-2, with D possibly matching TRBD1 (5 bases). The germline V gene encodes CDR1 MNHNS and CDR2 SASEGT. This CDR3 spans 14 amino acids. Trimming cost V 3 bases and J 5 bases, with 10 bases left between them. The CDR3, as DNA: TGTGCCAGCAGTGACAGACAGAATACCGGGGAGCTGTTTTTT. Translating it yields CASSDRQNTGELFF.

V and J are TRBV20-1 and TRBJ2-5; 9 bases are a match to TRBD1. V dropped 3 bases and J dropped 9; count of bases not matched to a gene: 11. Germline V lookup: CDR1 DFQATT, CDR2 SNEGSKA (reference sequence). The CDR3 is 14 residues long. CDR3 coding DNA: TGCAGTGCTAGCTCGGACAGGGGCTTATTGGCCCAGTACTTC. This codes for CSASSDRGLLAQYF.

This clonotype was counted only a few times. This chain joins TRBV19 and TRBJ1-1, with D perhaps TRBD1 (5 bases). Germline CDR1 is LNHDA and CDR2 is SQIVND (reference sequence). V was trimmed by 3 bases and J by 5 bases, leaving 7 bases between them. CDR3 length: 12 amino acids. This CDR3 is CASSIQGTEAFF. In DNA form, the CDR3 reads TGTGCCAGTAGTATCCAGGGAACTGAAGCTTTCTTT.

This clonotype was picked up a small number of times. The chain combines TRBV20-1 with TRBJ1-5; 9 positions agree with TRBD1. This CDR3 has 14 amino acids. V shed 3 bases, J shed 7 bases, and the junction held 7 bases outside the gene matches. Germline V gives CDR1 DFQATT, CDR2 SNEGSKA (reference sequence). The CDR3 here is CSASVGTGKQPQHF. CDR3 nucleotides: TGCAGTGCTAGTGTTGGGACAGGGAAACAGCCCCAGCATTTT.

The rearrangement uses TRBV19 and TRBJ1-2; D is uncertain. V lost 0 bases and J 1 base, leaving 6 bases between the germline ends. CDR3 size: 14 residues. Germline CDR1 reads LNHDA; CDR2 reads SQIVND (reference sequence). The DNA of the CDR3 is TGTGCCAGTAGTATAGAGGGCGGTAACTATGGCTACACCTTC. As protein: CASSIEGGNYGYTF. The full variable domain, its missing parts supplied by reference TRBV19 and TRBJ1-2, is DGGITQSPKYLFRKEGQNVTLSCEQNLNHDAMYWYRQDPGQGLRLIYYSQIVNDFQKGDIAEGYSVSREKKESFPLTVTSAQKNPTAFYLCASSIEGGNYGYTFGSGTRLTVV.

This clonotype is a singleton in its sample. The chain combines TRBV7-2 with TRBJ2-2, with D unresolved. V shed 3 bases and J shed 6 bases, with 5 bases lying between them. Germline-derived CDR1 and CDR2 are SGHTA and FQGNSA. The CDR3 covers 12 residues. Written as DNA, the CDR3 is TGTGCCAGCAGCTTTCGTGCCGGGGAGCTGTTTTTT. This gives the protein CASSFRAGELFF.

This clonotype was detected only a few times. The CDR3 protein is CASSFMAGLVSDTQYF. In nucleotides, the CDR3 is TGTGCCAGCAGCTTTATGGCAGGGTTAGTGTCAGATACGCAGTATTTT. The chain uses TRBV7-2 and TRBJ2-3; D is perhaps TRBD1 (5 bases). V shed 3 bases and J shed 4 bases, with 17 bases lying between them. The CDR3 spans 16 residues. CDR1 and CDR2 from the germline V gene are SGHTA and FQGNSA. Based on the CDR3 plus reference TRBV7-2 and TRBJ2-3, the full variable domain is GAGVSQSPSNKVTEKGKDVELRCDPISGHTALYWYRQSLGQGLEFLIYFQGNSAPDKSGLPSDRFSAERTGGSVSTLTIQRTQQEDSAVYLCASSFMAGLVSDTQYFGPGTRLTVL.